Listed here are 31 T cell receptor beta chains from one sample, sequenced in a study of blood T cell repertoires in COVID-19. Only in-frame clones appear in the TCRdb table, and some are missing; sequencing was by immunoSEQ multiplex PCR. The sample includes around 260,000 clones, around 86% of them seen just once. Sequencing input: peripheral blood. Receptor source: a human donor in a cohort sampled during active COVID-19.

This chain joins TRBV2 and TRBJ2-7, with D unresolved. Germline CDR1 is SNHLY and CDR2 is FYNNEI. V dropped 4 bases and J dropped 0 bases, with 7 bases sitting between them. CDR3 length equals 13 residues. CDR3 protein: CASSVGRSYEQYF. CDR3 in DNA: TGTGCCAGCAGTGTGGGCCGCTCCTACGAGCAGTACTTC.

V and J are TRBV29-1 and TRBJ2-4, with a weak D call TRBD1 (5 bases). The CDR3 length is 13 residues. The germline gives CDR1 SQVTM, CDR2 ANQGSEA. V was cut by 3 bases and J by 4 bases, with 10 bases left in between. Here the CDR3 reads CSVEGQGKNIQYF. The CDR3 DNA reads TGCAGCGTTGAGGGTCAGGGTAAAAACATTCAGTACTTC.

A single count supports this clone. The V gene is TRBV6-6, the J gene TRBJ2-1; TRBD2 matches 7 bases. The CDR3 covers 14 residues. V shed 2 bases and J 8 bases; nucleotides not matched to a gene: 6. CDR1 and CDR2 from the germline V gene are MNHNY and SVGAGI (reference sequence). The CDR3 DNA reads as TGTGCCAGCAGTTACCGGGCGGGAGTACATGAGCAGTTCTTC. Its protein is CASSYRAGVHEQFF.

The J gene is TRBJ2-7, the V gene TRBV7-8, with 11 bases identical to TRBD2. V shed 5 bases and J 3 bases; nucleotides not matched to a gene: 9. CDR3 size: 16 residues. The germline gives CDR1 SGHVS, CDR2 FQNEAQ. CDR3 coding DNA: TGTGCCAGCAGCCCCTACCGACTAGCGGGAAGCTACGAGCAGTACTTC. It is translated as CASSPYRLAGSYEQYF. The full variable domain, with the rest looked up from reference TRBV7-8 and TRBJ2-7, is GAGVSQSPRYKVAKRGQDVALRCDPISGHVSLFWYQQALGQGPEFLTYFQNEAQLDKSGLPSDRFFAERPEGSVSTLKIQRTQQEDSAVYLCASSPYRLAGSYEQYFGPGTRLTVT.

The rearrangement joins TRBV7-6 to TRBJ1-5; maybe TRBD1 (6 bases). This CDR3 is 15 amino acids long. Trimming stripped 2 bases from V and 7 bases from J, with 15 bases between. Germline CDR1 SGHVS, CDR2 FNYEAQ. The CDR3 region has the DNA TGTGCCAGCAGCTTATCTTTGGGGGCGAGACAGCCCCAGCATTTT. It is translated as CASSLSLGARQPQHF.

The CDR3 DNA is TGTGCCAGTAGTAACAGGGGGCGTGAGCAGCCCCAGCATTTT. Protein sequence: CASSNRGREQPQHF. The rearrangement links TRBV19 to TRBJ1-5; TRBD1 aligns across 9 bases. The CDR3 covers 14 residues. With V trimmed by 4 bases and J by 7 bases, 5 bases remained unmatched. Germline CDR1 reads LNHDA; CDR2 reads SQIVND (reference sequence).

The rearrangement uses TRBV19 and TRBJ2-2; perhaps TRBD1 as D (6 bases). Looked up from germline, CDR1 is LNHDA and CDR2 is SQIVND (reference sequence). The CDR3 runs to 15 residues. Deletions cut 5 bases from V and 5 bases from J, with 15 bases between. The CDR3: CASSGNRVRTGELFF. For the CDR3, the DNA is TGTGCCAGTAGTGGTAACAGGGTTAGAACCGGGGAGCTGTTTTTT. The variable domain in full, with the rest retrieved from reference TRBV19 and TRBJ2-2, is DGGITQSPKYLFRKEGQNVTLSCEQNLNHDAMYWYRQDPGQGLRLIYYSQIVNDFQKGDIAEGYSVSREKKESFPLTVTSAQKNPTAFYLCASSGNRVRTGELFFGEGSRLTVL.

V gene TRBV6-1 combines with J gene TRBJ1-4; possibly TRBD1 for D (6 bases). Looked up from germline, CDR1 is MNHNS and CDR2 is SASEGT. CDR3 length: 14 residues. V lost 3 bases, J lost 1 base, and 6 bases lay in between. The CDR3 coding sequence is TGTGCCAGCAGTGACAGGGGAACTAATGAAAAACTGTTTTTT. It translates to CASSDRGTNEKLFF.

This chain uses TRBV19 with TRBJ1-1; maybe TRBD1 (6 bases). The CDR3 covers 15 residues. Per germline, CDR1 LNHDA and CDR2 SQIVND (reference sequence). V was cut by 2 bases and J by 1 base, with 11 bases left in between. CDR3 amino acids: CASSIYGGGNTEAFF. CDR3 DNA sequence: TGTGCCAGTAGTATATATGGGGGCGGGAACACTGAAGCTTTCTTT.

The chain is built from TRBV28 and TRBJ2-6; TRBD1 matches at 7 bases. CDR1 is MDHEN, CDR2 SYDVKM, per germline. This CDR3 contains 15 residues. Trimming removed 7 bases from V and 3 bases from J; junction bases left unmatched: 6. The CDR3 nucleotides read TGTGCCAGCACCCACAGGGGAAGTGGGGCCAACGTCCTGACTTTC. Protein: CASTHRGSGANVLTF.

V is TRBV28 and J is TRBJ1-3; tentatively, D is TRBD1 (6 bases). V gave up 3 bases and J gave up 2 bases, with 8 bases separating them. Per germline, CDR1 MDHEN and CDR2 SYDVKM. The CDR3 loop spans 14 amino acids. The CDR3 is CASSLPGAGNTIYF. CDR3 sequence (DNA): TGTGCCAGCAGTTTGCCAGGGGCTGGAAACACCATATATTTT.

This chain uses TRBV4-1 with TRBJ2-5; possibly TRBD2 for D (6 bases). From germline, CDR1 is MGHRA and CDR2 YSYEKL. The V end was cut by 0 bases, the J end by 5 bases, with 10 bases between. This CDR3 is built from 14 residues. CDR3 DNA: TGCGCCAGCAGCCAAGAGGGGGGTCGGGAGACCCAGTACTTC. Protein sequence: CASSQEGGRETQYF.

V gene TRBV28 combines with J gene TRBJ1-2; 9 bases align to TRBD1. V was pared by 4 bases and J by 2 bases, with 5 bases of the junction left unmatched. CDR3 length: 15 amino acids. Germline values: CDR1 MDHEN, CDR2 SYDVKM. The CDR3 coding sequence is TGTGCCAGCAGTTCCGGGGGGACAGGGAACTATGGCTACACCTTC. The encoded protein is CASSSGGTGNYGYTF.

The rearrangement joins TRBV25-1 to TRBJ1-4; weak D call: TRBD1 (5 bases). Germline V CDR1 and CDR2: MGHDK, SYGVNS. Trimming shortened V by 3 bases and J by 8 bases, and 10 bases separated the two germline ends. The CDR3 has 13 residues. The CDR3: CASSDRVQEKLFF. In nucleotides, the CDR3 is TGTGCCAGCAGTGACAGGGTTCAGGAAAAACTGTTTTTT.

The genes are TRBV19 and TRBJ1-4; TRBD1 aligns across 10 bases. Germline CDR1 LNHDA, CDR2 SQIVND (reference sequence). The CDR3 sequence is 13 residues long. Losses at the gene ends were 9 bases for V and 7 bases for J; bases not matched to a gene: 5. This CDR3 reads CASRDRGSEKLFF. CDR3 nucleotides: TGTGCCAGCCGGGACAGGGGCAGTGAAAAACTGTTTTTT. Full variable domain (remainder filled in from reference TRBV19 and TRBJ1-4): DGGITQSPKYLFRKEGQNVTLSCEQNLNHDAMYWYRQDPGQGLRLIYYSQIVNDFQKGDIAEGYSVSREKKESFPLTVTSAQKNPTAFYLCASRDRGSEKLFFGSGTQLSVL.

This sequence joins TRBV19 and TRBJ2-1, with D perhaps TRBD1 (6 bases). This CDR3 is built from 14 residues. Trimming left V 8 bases short and J 5 bases short, with 16 bases between. The V gene's germline CDR1 is LNHDA and CDR2 SQIVND (reference sequence). The CDR3 is CASSRGRSNNEQFF. DNA of the CDR3: TGTGCCAGTTCCAGGGGACGAAGTAACAATGAGCAGTTCTTC.

The chain is built from TRBV2 and TRBJ1-1; possibly TRBD1 for D (5 bases). The CDR3 covers 12 residues. Trimming shortened V by 6 bases and J by 7 bases, and 12 bases separated the two germline ends. The germline gives CDR1 SNHLY, CDR2 FYNNEI. CDR3 amino acids: CASRQEWNEAFF. CDR3 coding DNA: TGTGCCAGCAGACAGGAGTGGAATGAAGCTTTCTTT.

The chain has TRBV18 and TRBJ2-1; 7 bases line up with TRBD1. The CDR3 runs to 15 residues. Germline V gives CDR1 KGHSH, CDR2 LQKENI. Trimming removed 3 bases from V and 4 bases from J; junction bases left unmatched: 6. CDR3 in amino acids: CASSPPGGTYNEQFF. In DNA form, the CDR3 reads TGTGCCAGCTCACCTCCAGGGGGTACGTACAATGAGCAGTTCTTC.

The CDR3 here is CASSSGQGVRDTQYF. The CDR3 nucleotides read TGCGCCAGCAGTTCGGGACAGGGAGTGAGAGATACGCAGTATTTT. This rearrangement joins TRBV10-2 to TRBJ2-3; 9 positions match TRBD1. The V gene's germline CDR1 is WSHSY and CDR2 SAAADI. With 5 bases clipped from V and 5 bases from J, the junction kept 8 bases outside the gene matches. The CDR3 runs to 15 residues.

On this clone itself: This same CDR3 is encoded by further DNA sequences in the sample. The chain uses TRBV5-1 and TRBJ1-1; D possibly corresponds to TRBD1 (6 bases). V shed 1 base and J shed 2 bases, with 9 bases lying between them. Germline V CDR1 and CDR2: SGHRS, YFSETQ. The CDR3 consists of 14 residues. CDR3 coding DNA: TGCGCCAGCAGCTTGAGACAGGCCAACACTGAAGCTTTCTTT. This encodes CASSLRQANTEAFF.

This clone was recorded only once. The gene calls are TRBV5-1 and TRBJ2-6; 7 positions match TRBD1. With V trimmed by 4 bases and J by 2 bases, 6 bases remained unmatched. Germline CDR1 is SGHRS and CDR2 is YFSETQ. This CDR3 comprises 16 residues. The DNA of the CDR3 is TGCGCCAGCAGCCCGACAGGGCTGGCTGGGGCCAACGTCCTGACTTTC. Protein: CASSPTGLAGANVLTF.

V usage is TRBV27 and J usage is TRBJ2-2; D is unresolved. The CDR3 spans 12 residues. The germline V and J ends were trimmed by 6 bases and 7 bases, with 9 bases remaining between them. Per germline, CDR1 MNHEY and CDR2 SMNVEV (reference sequence). The CDR3 DNA is TGTGCCAGCAGCCCCCGAGGCGGGGAGCTGTTTTTT. It codes for CASSPRGGELFF.

The V and J genes are TRBV7-6 and TRBJ1-1; D is undetermined. The CDR3 is 14 residues long. V was clipped by 0 bases and J by 4 bases, with 9 bases between them. CDR1 is SGHVS, CDR2 FNYEAQ, per germline. CDR3 in amino acids: CASSLADGVTEAFF. Written as DNA, the CDR3 is TGTGCCAGCAGCTTAGCCGACGGGGTCACTGAAGCTTTCTTT.

The V gene is TRBV5-1, the J gene TRBJ2-1; TRBD2 aligns across 11 bases. Germline CDR1 reads SGHRS; CDR2 reads YFSETQ. The CDR3 runs 15 residues. Trimming took 3 bases from V and 5 from J; bases not matched to a gene: 4. The CDR3 loop reads CASSSGTSGHNEQFF. The CDR3 coding sequence is TGCGCCAGCAGCTCCGGGACTAGCGGTCACAATGAGCAGTTCTTC.

The chain has TRBV6-5 and TRBJ2-3, with 8 positions matching TRBD2. The J segment lost 8 bases and the V segment lost 0 bases, leaving 4 bases of the junction unmatched. The CDR3 length is 14 residues. CDR1 and CDR2 (germline): MNHEY, SVGAGI. CDR3 sequence: CASSYSTRGGTQYF. CDR3 bases: TGTGCCAGCAGTTACTCAACCCGGGGGGGTACGCAGTATTTT.

This clone has a single count. The chain has TRBV6-5 and TRBJ1-5, with 8 bases lining up with TRBD1. The V gene end was trimmed by 8 bases and the J gene end by 7 bases; junction bases not matched to a gene: 4. In germline, CDR1 is MNHEY, CDR2 SVGAGI. CDR3 length: 12 residues. In nucleotides, the CDR3 is TGTGCCAGCGGACAGGGTCGGCAGCCCCAGCATTTT. Translating gives CASGQGRQPQHF.

V and J are TRBV3-1 (or the pseudogene TRBV3-2) and TRBJ1-6; D not certain. CDR3 length: 13 residues. V lost 4 bases, J lost 4 bases, and 5 bases lay in between. Per the germline V gene, CDR1 is LGHDT and CDR2 is YNNKEL (reference sequence). The CDR3 nucleotides are TGTGCCAGCAGCCCAGTTTATAATTCACCCCTCCACTTT. It specifies CASSPVYNSPLHF.

In the case of this clone: A read error may account for a junction end that differs from germline. The chain carries TRBV28 and TRBJ1-3; D might be TRBD1 (5 bases). CDR3 length: 12 amino acids. Germline CDR1 and CDR2: MDHEN and SYDVKM. The CDR3 DNA reads as TGTGCCAGCAGTTTGGAAGTAGGGGTTTCGTCGTTT. Encoded protein: CASSLEVGVSSF.

V usage is TRBV5-1 and J usage is TRBJ2-7; tentative D call: TRBD2 (6 bases). The CDR3 spans 14 residues. Trimming pared 1 base from V and 5 bases from J, leaving 13 bases between. Germline CDR1 and CDR2: SGHRS and YFSETQ. As DNA, the CDR3 is TGCGCCAGCAGCTTGCGTCCAGCGGGCCACGAGCAGTACTTC. Its translation: CASSLRPAGHEQYF.

The chain recombines TRBV27 with TRBJ1-5, with TRBD1 as a possible D gene (5 bases). V was trimmed by 1 base and J by 6 bases, leaving 16 bases between them. The CDR3 has 16 residues. Germline loops: CDR1 MNHEY, CDR2 SMNVEV (reference sequence). CDR3 sequence: CASSLLGEGLGQPQHF. The CDR3 DNA reads as TGTGCCAGCAGTTTATTGGGGGAGGGGCTAGGTCAGCCCCAGCATTTT.

The CDR3 DNA reads TGTGCCAGTAGCAATCAAGGACAGGGGGCTTGGAATGAGCAGTTCTTC. It specifies CASSNQGQGAWNEQFF. V is TRBV19 and J is TRBJ2-1; 11 bases are shared with TRBD1. CDR1 is LNHDA, CDR2 SQIVND, per germline (reference sequence). After removal of 6 bases from V and 7 bases from J, the junction contained 11 bases not matched to a gene. The CDR3 is 16 residues long.